In this sample, the clone carrying this TCR beta chain turned up many times. The target antigen is unknown. This sample was taken from a study of T-cell memory formation after mild COVID-19. Study results and limitations: CD4+ contracting clones lay mainly in CM and EM, CD8+ ones in EMRA.

TCRdb re-called the 5' RACE reads with MiXCR, one entry per CDR3 protein. The table lists a few hundred thousand distinct CDR3 sequences, around 15% of them singletons, with around 23% in the top ten. Germline CDR1 SGHRS, CDR2 YFSETQ. The V gene end was trimmed by 7 bases and the J gene end by 1 base; junction bases not matched to a gene: 1. The CDR3 loop spans 13 amino acids. Sequences were obtained from PBMCs or a T cell subset sorted from them (not recorded which). This receptor was obtained from a man aged 18 to 29 who had mild COVID-19 (a few samples of this study predate the infection). Cell type and time point are not known. V and J are TRBV5-1 and TRBJ2-1, with TRBD1 matching over 8 bases. CDR3 loop: CASGQGSYNEQFF. The CDR3 DNA reads as TGCGCCAGCGGACAGGGATCCTACAATGAGCAGTTCTTC.